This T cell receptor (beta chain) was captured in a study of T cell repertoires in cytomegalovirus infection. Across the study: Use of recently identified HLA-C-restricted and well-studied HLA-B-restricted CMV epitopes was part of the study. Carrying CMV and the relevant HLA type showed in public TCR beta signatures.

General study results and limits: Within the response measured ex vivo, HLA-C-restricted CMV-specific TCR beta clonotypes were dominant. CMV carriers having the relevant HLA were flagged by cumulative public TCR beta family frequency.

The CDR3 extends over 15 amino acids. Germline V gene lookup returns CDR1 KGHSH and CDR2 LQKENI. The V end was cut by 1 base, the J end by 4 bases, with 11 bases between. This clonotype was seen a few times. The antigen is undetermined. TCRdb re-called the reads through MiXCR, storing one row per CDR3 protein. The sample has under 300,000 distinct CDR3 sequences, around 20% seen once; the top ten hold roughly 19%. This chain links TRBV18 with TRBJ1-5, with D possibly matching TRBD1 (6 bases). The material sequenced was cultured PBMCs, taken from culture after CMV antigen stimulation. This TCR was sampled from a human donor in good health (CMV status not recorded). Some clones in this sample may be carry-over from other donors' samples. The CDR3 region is CASSPLGQSNQPQHF. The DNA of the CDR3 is TGTGCCAGCTCACCACTAGGACAGTCTAATCAGCCCCAGCATTTT.